The rows below give T cell receptor beta chains drawn from one sample of a study of regulatory T cells in long-lasting Graves disease. TCRdb recomputed calls from the multiplex PCR reads with MiXCR, one row per CDR3 protein. The data contain around 400,000 distinct CDR3 sequences, 15% of them singletons. The sample was also reused in another study, on T cells in Graves' hyperthyroidism and ophthalmopathy.

The specimen comprised peripheral blood mononuclear cells (PBMCs), sampled at new diagnosis, from a patient treated with antithyroid drugs. The receptors were gathered from a woman in her thirties or forties with Graves disease. Both conserved end residues are part of each CDR3. The D gene is left open where the match is weak. For some rows the clone size is stated as once, few or many, or as a class when expanded; others skip it.

CDR3 DNA,CDR3 protein,J gene,D gene,V gene,clone size
TGTGCCAGCAGCCCCGTCGAAGGGAATGAAAAACTGTTTTTT,CASSPVEGNEKLFF,TRBJ1-4,NA,TRBV28,NA
TGTGCCAGTATTAGCGGGAGGTTTCGTAATGAGCAGTTCTTC,CASISGRFRNEQFF,TRBJ2-1,TRBD2,TRBV7-9,NA
TGTGCCAGCAGCCAAGAGTCGAACGCGGGGACCCAGTACTTC,CASSQESNAGTQYF,TRBJ2-5,NA,TRBV3-1,many
TGTGCCATCAGCCGGACAGAGAACACTGAAGCTTTCTTT,CAISRTENTEAFF,TRBJ1-1,NA,TRBV10-3,NA
TGTGCCAGCAGGGGTATTCAGTACTTC,CASRGIQYF,TRBJ2-4,NA,TRBV6-2/TRBV6-3,NA
TGTGCCAGCAGTTTCCTTAGCGGGAGACACAATGAGCAGTTCTTC,CASSFLSGRHNEQFF,TRBJ2-1,TRBD2,TRBV12-3/TRBV12-4,many
TGCGCCAGCAGCCCAAGGCAAAGGGCCGGGGAGCTGTTTTTT,CASSPRQRAGELFF,TRBJ2-2,NA,TRBV4-1,NA
TGCAGTGCTACGGGACTAGCGGGAGGGCCTCTCCACGAGCAGTACTTC,CSATGLAGGPLHEQYF,TRBJ2-7,TRBD2,TRBV20-1,many
TGTGCCACCCAGGCAGGCGGCTACAATGAGCAGTTCTTC,CATQAGGYNEQFF,TRBJ2-1,NA,TRBV24-1,many
TGTGCCAGCTCACCTATGACAGGACGCAATCAGCCCCAGCATTTT,CASSPMTGRNQPQHF,TRBJ1-5,NA,TRBV18,few
TGTGCCAGCAGCTTGTCACCTCGGGGGACGGCTAATGAAAAACTGTTTTTT,CASSLSPRGTANEKLFF,TRBJ1-4,NA,TRBV5-6,many
TGCAGTGCTTTCTACAGGGGGCGGTCTGATACGCAGTATTTT,CSAFYRGRSDTQYF,TRBJ2-3,TRBD1,TRBV20-1,NA
TGTGCCAGCAGTCCCGGGGGCAGAGGGGGGACTGAAGCTTTCTTT,CASSPGGRGGTEAFF,TRBJ1-1,NA,TRBV19,many
TGTGCCAGCAGTGGAAGGGACAGTTTAAACACTGAAGCTTTCTTT,CASSGRDSLNTEAFF,TRBJ1-1,TRBD1,TRBV28,many
TGTGCCAGCAGCTTTGGGGGACCGGGCCCGCCCTACAATGAGCAGTTCTTC,CASSFGGPGPPYNEQFF,TRBJ2-1,NA,TRBV11-2,many
TGCGCCAGCAGCTTGGTGGAGATCACAGATACGCAGTATTTT,CASSLVEITDTQYF,TRBJ2-3,NA,TRBV5-1,many
TGCAGTGCTGGGGTACAGGGGGCTGGGACCTACGAGCAGTACTTC,CSAGVQGAGTYEQYF,TRBJ2-7,TRBD1,TRBV20-1,NA
TGCGCCAGCAGCCAAGTTACGGGGTGGACTAACTATGGCTACACCTTC,CASSQVTGWTNYGYTF,TRBJ1-2,NA,TRBV4-1,many
TGTGCCACCAGCAGAGGACGCCGGACAGGGGATGAAAAACTGTTTTTT,CATSRGRRTGDEKLFF,TRBJ1-4,TRBD1,TRBV15,many
TGTGCCAGCAGTCCCCGGTGGGAGGGGAACACCATATATTTT,CASSPRWEGNTIYF,TRBJ1-3,NA,TRBV6-1,NA
TGTGCCAGCAGCCGCCTGGGCTCGAGCTCCTACAATGAGCAGTTCTTC,CASSRLGSSSYNEQFF,TRBJ2-1,NA,TRBV11-2,many
TGTGCCAGCAGCTTGGGGGTACAGGACTACGAGCAGTACTTC,CASSLGVQDYEQYF,TRBJ2-7,NA,TRBV11-2,many
TGTGCCATCAGGTCGGACAGGGAGAACACCGGGGAGCTGTTTTTT,CAIRSDRENTGELFF,TRBJ2-2,TRBD1,TRBV10-3,NA
TGTGCCAGCAGCCCGATATGGGTAGGCTATGAGCAGTTCTTC,CASSPIWVGYEQFF,TRBJ2-1,NA,TRBV7-9,many
TGCAGTGCCACCTCCTTGGACGGGCAAGAGACCCAGTACTTC,CSATSLDGQETQYF,TRBJ2-5,NA,TRBV20-1,many
TGTGCCAGCAGTCCGGGACAGGTGTTGACAGATACGCAGTATTTT,CASSPGQVLTDTQYF,TRBJ2-3,TRBD1,TRBV12-3/TRBV12-4,many
TGTGCCAGTCTGGGGACAGCCTCCTACGAGCAGTACTTC,CASLGTASYEQYF,TRBJ2-7,TRBD1,TRBV6-2/TRBV6-3,NA
TGTGCCAGCAGGTCTGGGACAGGGGGAGAAAAACTGTTTTTT,CASRSGTGGEKLFF,TRBJ1-4,TRBD1,TRBV28,many
TGTGCCAGCAGTAACTCTCCAGGGGGCGCTGAAGCTTTCTTT,CASSNSPGGAEAFF,TRBJ1-1,TRBD1,TRBV28,many
TGTGCCAGCAGTGAATATGAACGGGGCCTGGGCACAGATACGCAGTATTTT,CASSEYERGLGTDTQYF,TRBJ2-3,NA,TRBV25-1,NA
TGTGCCAGCAGCTTAGAGAGGAGCACTGAAGCTTTCTTT,CASSLERSTEAFF,TRBJ1-1,NA,TRBV7-3,many
TGCAGCGTTGAAGGAAGGCGGAATAGCAATCAGCCCCAGCATTTT,CSVEGRRNSNQPQHF,TRBJ1-5,NA,TRBV29-1,many
TGTGCCAGCAGGCTGGGGGGACTAGCGGGGGTTTTTGAGCAGTTCTTC,CASRLGGLAGVFEQFF,TRBJ2-1,TRBD2,TRBV12-3/TRBV12-4,many
TGTGCCAGCAGCCCGAGTAGAGATGGGTACAATGAGCAGTTCTTC,CASSPSRDGYNEQFF,TRBJ2-1,NA,TRBV3-1,NA
TGTGCCAGCAGACCGGACAGGCCCTTCTATGGGGATGAGCAGTTCTTC,CASRPDRPFYGDEQFF,TRBJ2-1,TRBD1,TRBV11-1,many
TGTGCCAGCAGTTTGGCGGCAGGGGGCTTCAATGAGCAGTTCTTC,CASSLAAGGFNEQFF,TRBJ2-1,TRBD1,TRBV27,many
TGTGCCAGCAGTCCTGGACTAGGGGACGAGCAGTACTTC,CASSPGLGDEQYF,TRBJ2-7,TRBD2,TRBV2,many
TGTGCCAGCTCACCATCCGGGGGCCTCCAAGAGACCCAGTACTTC,CASSPSGGLQETQYF,TRBJ2-5,NA,TRBV13,NA
TGTGCCAGCAGGAGTGGCCAGCCCCCGTCACAAGAGACCCAGTACTTC,CASRSGQPPSQETQYF,TRBJ2-5,NA,TRBV7-9,many